This T cell receptor beta chain is drawn from a study of T cells in Graves' hyperthyroidism and ophthalmopathy. The CDR3 spans 15 residues. Germline V lookup: CDR1 SGDLS, CDR2 YYNGEE. J lost 3 bases, V lost 4 bases, and 4 bases had no gene match. Amplification yielded TCR beta CDR3 regions, with RNA transcripts as the source. HTBI primers were employed in a first-round RT-PCR of the TCR CDR3. TCRdb reprocessed the multiplex PCR reads with MiXCR, giving one entry per CDR3 protein. This table holds about 410,000 distinct CDR3 sequences, 14% to 15% found once. This clonotype was recorded at least ten times.

The clonotype comes from a man aged 18 to 29 with Graves' ophthalmopathy. The specimen sequenced was blood. The J gene is TRBJ2-7, the V gene TRBV9, with TRBD2 matching over 13 bases. CDR3 residues: CASSPRLAGGYEQYF. CDR3 sequence (DNA): TGTGCCAGCAGCCCGAGACTAGCGGGAGGCTACGAGCAGTACTTC.